The next 12 T cell receptor beta chains were all read from a single sample in a study of T-cell reconstitution after alpha-beta-depleted transplantation in children. The authors prepared the TCRbeta library with unique molecular identifiers. Each CDR3 protein gets one entry after TCRdb re-called the PCR reads with MiXCR. The repertoire includes over 300,000 distinct CDR3 sequences, 10% to 13% of them detected once, and around 2.4% sits in the top ten. The sequencing used PBMCs from the stem cell graft donor, collected from the stem cell graft. All receptors derive from a human donor who donated a stem cell graft to a child with acute lymphoblastic leukemia.

There are a few counts of this clonotype. V gene TRBV7-9 combines with J gene TRBJ2-7; no definite D call. The CDR3 runs to 15 residues. Germline loops: CDR1 SEHNR, CDR2 FQNEAQ (reference sequence). Trimming took off 1 base at V and 3 bases at J, with 13 bases between the two ends. The CDR3 nucleotides read TGTGCCAGCAGCTTAGGAGCGTCTTTCAACTACGAGCAGTACTTC. Amino acid sequence: CASSLGASFNYEQYF.

This chain links TRBV20-1 with TRBJ2-1; 11 bases map to TRBD2. Germline V lookup: CDR1 DFQATT, CDR2 SNEGSKA (reference sequence). V was clipped by 4 bases and J by 8 bases; unmatched bases: 13. This CDR3 contains 16 residues. The CDR3 region is CSATGAVLAGEDEQFF. The CDR3 DNA reads as TGCAGTGCTACAGGGGCTGTACTAGCGGGGGAGGATGAGCAGTTCTTC.

The chain recombines TRBV7-2 with TRBJ2-4, with D unclear. The CDR3 runs to 13 residues. The V end lost 3 bases, the J end lost 6 bases, and 9 bases lay between the germline ends. Germline assignment: CDR1 SGHTA and CDR2 FQGNSA. The CDR3 DNA reads TGTGCCAGCAGCTTCTTCCCGGGAAACATTCAGTACTTC. Translation gives CASSFFPGNIQYF. Full variable domain (missing parts from reference TRBV7-2 and TRBJ2-4): GAGVSQSPSNKVTEKGKDVELRCDPISGHTALYWYRQSLGQGLEFLIYFQGNSAPDKSGLPSDRFSAERTGGSVSTLTIQRTQQEDSAVYLCASSFFPGNIQYFGAGTRLSVL.

This rearrangement joins TRBV7-9 to TRBJ2-3; D remains ambiguous. Germline CDR1 reads SEHNR; CDR2 reads FQNEAQ (reference sequence). Trimming shortened V by 5 bases and J by 2 bases, and 14 bases separated the two germline ends. This CDR3 has 15 amino acids. CDR3 protein: CASSPRAGVTDTQYF. In DNA form, the CDR3 reads TGTGCCAGCAGCCCAAGGGCAGGAGTCACAGATACGCAGTATTTT. Full variable domain (remainder filled in from reference TRBV7-9 and TRBJ2-3): DTGVSQNPRHKITKRGQNVTFRCDPISEHNRLYWYRQTLGQGPEFLTYFQNEAQLEKSRLLSDRFSAERPKGSFSTLEIQRTEQGDSAMYLCASSPRAGVTDTQYFGPGTRLTVL.

This clonotype was seen repeatedly, ten times or more. The chain has TRBV4-1 and TRBJ2-1; the match to TRBD1 covers 7 bases. The CDR3 spans 14 residues. Germline CDR1 reads MGHRA; CDR2 reads YSYEKL. Germline trimming cut 4 bases from V and 7 bases from J; bases unmatched to any gene: 7. The DNA of the CDR3 is TGCGCCAGCAGCCCCGGAGTCAGGGGGAATGAGCAGTTCTTC. This gives the protein CASSPGVRGNEQFF.

J is TRBJ2-7 and V is TRBV19; 10 bases map to TRBD1. The CDR3 is 15 amino acids. V was clipped by 5 bases and J by 4 bases; unmatched bases: 8. Germline V lookup: CDR1 LNHDA, CDR2 SQIVND (reference sequence). CDR3 amino acids: CASSLNPGQGYEQYF. The CDR3 nucleotides read TGTGCCAGTAGTCTTAACCCGGGACAGGGGTACGAGCAGTACTTC.

This clonotype was observed a handful of times. This chain connects TRBV7-9 to TRBJ2-7; 12 bases are a match to TRBD2. The CDR3 runs to 15 residues. Losses at the gene ends were 5 bases for V and 6 bases for J; bases not matched to a gene: 8. Germline values: CDR1 SEHNR, CDR2 FQNEAQ (reference sequence). The CDR3, as DNA: TGTGCCAGCAGCCGACCGGGACTAGCGGGTTCCGAGCAGTACTTC. Its protein product is CASSRPGLAGSEQYF.

In this sample, this clonotype turned up many times. The rearrangement links TRBV4-1 to TRBJ2-1; possibly TRBD2 for D (5 bases). The CDR3 sequence is 14 residues long. V was pared by 4 bases and J by 9 bases, with 16 bases between. Germline V gives CDR1 MGHRA, CDR2 YSYEKL. The chain's CDR3 is CASSLPRDEGEQFF. In nucleotides, the CDR3 is TGCGCCAGCAGCCTCCCCCGAGATGAGGGTGAGCAGTTCTTC.

This clonotype has just a few counts. V usage is TRBV5-1 and J usage is TRBJ2-1; 16 bases match TRBD2. The CDR3 loop spans 16 amino acids. Germline-derived CDR1 and CDR2 are SGHRS and YFSETQ. V trimming: 4 bases; J trimming: 4 bases; junction bases outside the gene matches: 2. The CDR3 sequence: CASSTGLAGGYNEQFF. The CDR3 nucleotides are TGCGCCAGCAGCACGGGACTAGCGGGAGGGTACAATGAGCAGTTCTTC.

V usage is TRBV7-2 and J usage is TRBJ2-7; D possibly corresponds to TRBD1 (7 bases). V dropped 0 bases and J dropped 1 base, with 13 bases sitting between them. This CDR3 is 16 amino acids long. Looked up from germline, CDR1 is SGHTA and CDR2 is FQGNSA. CDR3 sequence: CASSLAGGTASYEQYF. CDR3 coding DNA: TGTGCCAGCAGCTTAGCGGGCGGGACAGCTTCCTACGAGCAGTACTTC.

The chain has TRBV20-1 and TRBJ1-5; D is undetermined. The CDR3 spans 13 residues. V lost 2 bases to trimming and J lost 5 bases, with 10 bases between them. Germline CDR1 DFQATT, CDR2 SNEGSKA (reference sequence). In DNA form, the CDR3 reads TGCAGTGCTAGATGGGCTCTCGATCAGCCCCAGCATTTT. Translating gives CSARWALDQPQHF.

The chain links TRBV11-2 to TRBJ2-7; D not resolved. The V end lost 5 bases, the J end lost 2 bases, and 13 bases lay between the germline ends. Germline V lookup: CDR1 SGHAT, CDR2 FQNNGV. The CDR3 is made up of 14 amino acids. This CDR3 reads CASSVGMSAYEQYF. The CDR3 nucleotides are TGTGCCAGCAGCGTCGGTATGAGTGCCTACGAGCAGTACTTC.